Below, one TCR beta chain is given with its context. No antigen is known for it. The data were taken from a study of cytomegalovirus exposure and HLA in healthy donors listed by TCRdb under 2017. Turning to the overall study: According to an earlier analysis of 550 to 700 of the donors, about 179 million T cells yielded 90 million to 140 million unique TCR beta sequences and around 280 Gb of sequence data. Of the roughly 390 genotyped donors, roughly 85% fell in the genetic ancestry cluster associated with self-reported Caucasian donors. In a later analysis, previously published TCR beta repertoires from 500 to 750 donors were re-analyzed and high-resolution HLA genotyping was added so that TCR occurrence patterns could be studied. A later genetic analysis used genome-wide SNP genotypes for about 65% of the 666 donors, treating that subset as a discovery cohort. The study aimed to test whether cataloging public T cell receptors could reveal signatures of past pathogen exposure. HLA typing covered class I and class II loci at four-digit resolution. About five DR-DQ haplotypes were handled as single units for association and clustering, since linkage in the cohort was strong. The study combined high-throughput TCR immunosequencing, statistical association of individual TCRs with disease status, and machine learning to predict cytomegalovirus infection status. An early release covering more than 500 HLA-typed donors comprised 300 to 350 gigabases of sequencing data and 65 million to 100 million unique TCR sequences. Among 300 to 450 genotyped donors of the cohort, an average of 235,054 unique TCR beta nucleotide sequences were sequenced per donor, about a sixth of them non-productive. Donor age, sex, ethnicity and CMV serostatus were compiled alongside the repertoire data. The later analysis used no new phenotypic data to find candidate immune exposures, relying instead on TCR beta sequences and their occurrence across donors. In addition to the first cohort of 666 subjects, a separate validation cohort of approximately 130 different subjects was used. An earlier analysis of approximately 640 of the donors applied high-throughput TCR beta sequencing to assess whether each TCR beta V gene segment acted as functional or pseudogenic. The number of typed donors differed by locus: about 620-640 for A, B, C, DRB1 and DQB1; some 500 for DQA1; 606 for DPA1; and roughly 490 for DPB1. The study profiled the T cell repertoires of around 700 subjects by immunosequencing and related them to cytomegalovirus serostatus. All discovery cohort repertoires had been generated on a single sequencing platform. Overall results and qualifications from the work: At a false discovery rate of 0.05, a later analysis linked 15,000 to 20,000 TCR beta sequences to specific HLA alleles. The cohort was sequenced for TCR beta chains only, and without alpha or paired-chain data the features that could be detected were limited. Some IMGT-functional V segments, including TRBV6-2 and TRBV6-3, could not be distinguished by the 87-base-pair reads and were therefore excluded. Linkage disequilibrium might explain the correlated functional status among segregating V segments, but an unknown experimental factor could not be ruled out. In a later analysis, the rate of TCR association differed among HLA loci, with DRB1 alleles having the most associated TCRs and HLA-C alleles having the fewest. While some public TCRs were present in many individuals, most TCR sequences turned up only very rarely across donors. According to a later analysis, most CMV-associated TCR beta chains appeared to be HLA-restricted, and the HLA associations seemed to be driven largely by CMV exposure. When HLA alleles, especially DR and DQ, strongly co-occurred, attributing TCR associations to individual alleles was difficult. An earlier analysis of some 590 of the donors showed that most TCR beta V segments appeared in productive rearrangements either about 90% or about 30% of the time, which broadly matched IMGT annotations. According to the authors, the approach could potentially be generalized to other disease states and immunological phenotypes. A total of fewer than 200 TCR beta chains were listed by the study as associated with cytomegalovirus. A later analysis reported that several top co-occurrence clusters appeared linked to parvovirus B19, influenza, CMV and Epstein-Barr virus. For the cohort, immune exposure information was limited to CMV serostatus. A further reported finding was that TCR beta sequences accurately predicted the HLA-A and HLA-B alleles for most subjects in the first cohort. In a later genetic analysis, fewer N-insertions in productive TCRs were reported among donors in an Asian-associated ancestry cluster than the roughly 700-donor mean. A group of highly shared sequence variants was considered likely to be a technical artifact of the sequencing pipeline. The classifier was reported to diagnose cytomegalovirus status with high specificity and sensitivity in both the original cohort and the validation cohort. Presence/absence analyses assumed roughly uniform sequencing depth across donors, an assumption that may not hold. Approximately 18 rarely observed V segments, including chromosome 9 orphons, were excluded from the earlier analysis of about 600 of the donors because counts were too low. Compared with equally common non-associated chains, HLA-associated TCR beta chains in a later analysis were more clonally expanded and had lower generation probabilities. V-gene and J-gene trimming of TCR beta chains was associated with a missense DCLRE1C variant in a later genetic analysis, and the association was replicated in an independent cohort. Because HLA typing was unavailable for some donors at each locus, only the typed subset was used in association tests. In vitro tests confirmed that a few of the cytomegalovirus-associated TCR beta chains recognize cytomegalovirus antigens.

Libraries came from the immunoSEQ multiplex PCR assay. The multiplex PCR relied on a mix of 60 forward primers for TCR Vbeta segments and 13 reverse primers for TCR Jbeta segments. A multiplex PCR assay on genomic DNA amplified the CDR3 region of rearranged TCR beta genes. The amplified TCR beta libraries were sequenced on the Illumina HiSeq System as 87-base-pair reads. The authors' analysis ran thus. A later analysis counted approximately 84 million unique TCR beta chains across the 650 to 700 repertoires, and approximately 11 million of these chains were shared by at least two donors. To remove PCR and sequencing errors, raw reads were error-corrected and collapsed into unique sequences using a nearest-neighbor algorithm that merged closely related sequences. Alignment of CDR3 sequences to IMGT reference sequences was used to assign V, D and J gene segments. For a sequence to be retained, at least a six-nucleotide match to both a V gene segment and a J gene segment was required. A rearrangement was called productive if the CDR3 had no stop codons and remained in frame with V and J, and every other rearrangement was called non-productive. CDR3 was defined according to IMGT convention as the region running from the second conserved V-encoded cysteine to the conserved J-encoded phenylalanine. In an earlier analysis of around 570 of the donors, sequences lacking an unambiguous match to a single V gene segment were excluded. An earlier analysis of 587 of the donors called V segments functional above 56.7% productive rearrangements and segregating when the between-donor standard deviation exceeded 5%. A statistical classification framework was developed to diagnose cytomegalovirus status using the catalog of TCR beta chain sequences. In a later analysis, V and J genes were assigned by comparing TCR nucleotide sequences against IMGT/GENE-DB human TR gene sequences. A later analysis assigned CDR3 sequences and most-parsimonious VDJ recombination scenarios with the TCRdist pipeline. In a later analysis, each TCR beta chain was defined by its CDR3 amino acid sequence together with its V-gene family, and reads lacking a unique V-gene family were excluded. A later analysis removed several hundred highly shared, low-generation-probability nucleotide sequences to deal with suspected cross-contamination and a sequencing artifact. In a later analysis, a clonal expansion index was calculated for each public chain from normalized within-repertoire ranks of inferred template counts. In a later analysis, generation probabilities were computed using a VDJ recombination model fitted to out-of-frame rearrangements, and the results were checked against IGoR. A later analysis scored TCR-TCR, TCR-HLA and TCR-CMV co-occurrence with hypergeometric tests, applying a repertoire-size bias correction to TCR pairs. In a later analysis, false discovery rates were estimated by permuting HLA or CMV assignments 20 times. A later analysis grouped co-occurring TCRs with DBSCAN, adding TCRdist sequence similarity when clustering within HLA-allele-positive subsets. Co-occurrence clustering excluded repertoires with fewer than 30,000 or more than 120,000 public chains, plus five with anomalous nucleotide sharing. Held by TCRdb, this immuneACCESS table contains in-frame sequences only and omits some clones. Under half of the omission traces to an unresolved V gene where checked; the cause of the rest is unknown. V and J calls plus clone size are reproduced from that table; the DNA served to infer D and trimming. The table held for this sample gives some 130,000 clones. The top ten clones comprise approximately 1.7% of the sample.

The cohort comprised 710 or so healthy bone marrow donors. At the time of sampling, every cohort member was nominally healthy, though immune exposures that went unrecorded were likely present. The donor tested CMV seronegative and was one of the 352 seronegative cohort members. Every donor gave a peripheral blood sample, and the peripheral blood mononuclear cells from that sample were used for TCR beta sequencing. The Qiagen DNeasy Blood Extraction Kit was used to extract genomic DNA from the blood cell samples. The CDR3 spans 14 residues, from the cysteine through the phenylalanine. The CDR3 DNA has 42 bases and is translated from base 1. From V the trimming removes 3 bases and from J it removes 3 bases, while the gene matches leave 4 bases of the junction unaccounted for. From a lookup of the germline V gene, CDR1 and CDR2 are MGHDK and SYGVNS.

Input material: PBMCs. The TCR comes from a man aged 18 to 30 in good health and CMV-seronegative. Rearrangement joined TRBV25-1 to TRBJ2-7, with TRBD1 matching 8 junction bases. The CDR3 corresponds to CASSEIGQGYEQYF. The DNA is TGTGCCAGCAGTGAGATTGGACAGGGCTACGAGCAGTACTTC.